The subject of this entry is one TCR beta chain. This sample stems from a study of blood T cell repertoires in COVID-19. Overall study context: COVID-19 samples from acute and convalescent phases originated in the United States, Italy and Spain. T cells, B-cell-depleted T cells, or PBMCs provided the cDNA or gDNA that served as material.

Original processing notes: Counts of nucleated cells, estimated from reference gene primer amplification, were obtained. Using immunoSEQ multiplex PCR, the repertoire was profiled, and TCRdb retains in-frame clones only, with some absent. That table furnishes V, J and clone size, whereas the DNA furnished D and trimming. The sample holds about 150,000 clones, about 90% seen once. Sequencing used peripheral blood. The clonotype comes from a man between 50 and 59 years old who had recovered from COVID-19.

The CDR3: CASSLNNQNEQYF. CDR3 nucleotides: TGCGCCAGCAGCTTGAATAACCAGAACGAGCAGTACTTC. This sequence joins TRBV5-1 and TRBJ2-7; unclear D gene. Trimming stripped 1 base from V and 5 bases from J, with 10 bases between. In germline, CDR1 is SGHRS, CDR2 YFSETQ. CDR3 length: 13 amino acids.